This section outlines one T cell receptor (beta chain) sequence together with its context. How the authors handled the data: Amplification with reference gene primers provided the estimates of nucleated cell counts. TCRdb's copy holds only in-frame clones and misses some; the assay was immunoSEQ multiplex PCR. Clone size and the V and J calls come from that table; the DNA yielded D and trimming. The table lists around 89,000 clones, 80% to 90% of them singletons. The source of the sample is a study of blood T cell repertoires in COVID-19. Study as a whole: The origin of the acute and convalescent COVID-19 samples was the United States, Italy and Spain. The cDNA or gDNA used as material had been derived from T cells, B-cell-depleted T cells, or PBMCs.

The CDR3 consists of 11 residues. The V gene's germline CDR1 is GTSNPN and CDR2 SVGIG (reference sequence). V dropped 1 base and J dropped 10 bases, with 8 bases sitting between them. Sequencing was done on a sample of peripheral blood. The rearrangement joins TRBV30 to TRBJ2-1; D gene uncertain. The TCR comes from a man aged 50 to 59 with acute or convalescent COVID-19. CDR3 DNA sequence: TGTGCCTGGAGTGAAGGAGCGGAGCAGTTCTTC. Translating it yields CAWSEGAEQFF.